A selection of T cell receptor beta chains follows, all from one sample in a study of T cell responses to AZD1222 COVID-19 vaccine. Sequencing was performed with immunoSEQ multiplex PCR; in TCRdb, only in-frame clones are kept and a portion is missing. Among 130,000 to 150,000 clones, 85% to 90% were seen once, and the ten largest hold roughly 1.5%. This material consisted of peripheral blood, taken on day 0 of AZD1222 vaccination. The receptors originated from an adult in good health. CDR3s include the opening cysteine and the closing phenylalanine or tryptophan. Fields, in order: V gene, J gene, clone size, D gene, CDR3 DNA, CDR3 protein. The D gene is left open where the match is weak. Expanded clones are given a class, and other clones once, few, many or no size at all.

v_call: TRBV5-1
j_call: TRBJ1-1
clone_size: .
d_call: TRBD1
cdr3_nt: TGCGCCAGCAGCTCTACCCTCCAACAGGGGAGGGACACTGAAGCTTTCTTT
cdr3_aa: CASSSTLQQGRDTEAFF

v_call: TRBV5-5
j_call: TRBJ2-2
clone_size: .
d_call: .
cdr3_nt: TGTGCCAGCAGCTTGGATCCAGGAAACACCGGGGAGCTGTTTTTT
cdr3_aa: CASSLDPGNTGELFF

v_call: TRBV2
j_call: TRBJ1-3
clone_size: .
d_call: .
cdr3_nt: TGTGCCAGACTGGTAGGAGGGACTGGAAACACCATATATTTT
cdr3_aa: CARLVGGTGNTIYF

v_call: TRBV12-3/TRBV12-4
j_call: TRBJ1-5
clone_size: .
d_call: .
cdr3_nt: TGTGCCAGCAGTTTGGGGGAGCAGCCCCAGCATTTT
cdr3_aa: CASSLGEQPQHF

v_call: TRBV2
j_call: TRBJ1-1
clone_size: few
d_call: .
cdr3_nt: TGTGCCAGCGTGAGGGACCAAGGGACTGAAGCTTTCTTT
cdr3_aa: CASVRDQGTEAFF

v_call: TRBV6-5
j_call: TRBJ2-1
clone_size: .
d_call: .
cdr3_nt: TGTGCCAGCAGCCTGTCAGGGGGGTTGAACAATGAGCAGTTCTTC
cdr3_aa: CASSLSGGLNNEQFF

v_call: TRBV30
j_call: TRBJ2-6
clone_size: .
d_call: .
cdr3_nt: TGTGCCTGGAGTGGCCCTTCTGGGGCCAACGTCCTGACTTTC
cdr3_aa: CAWSGPSGANVLTF

v_call: TRBV9
j_call: TRBJ1-5
clone_size: .
d_call: TRBD1
cdr3_nt: TGTGCCAGCAGCGTGGGACAGGGCGGCAATCAGCCCCAGCATTTT
cdr3_aa: CASSVGQGGNQPQHF

v_call: TRBV25-1
j_call: TRBJ2-7
clone_size: .
d_call: .
cdr3_nt: TGTGCCAGCAGTGAAACCGGCTACGAGCAGTACTTC
cdr3_aa: CASSETGYEQYF

v_call: TRBV7-8
j_call: TRBJ2-2
clone_size: .
d_call: TRBD2
cdr3_nt: TGTGCCAGCAGCGGCATACAAGGGACTAGCGGGAGGTTGGGTAGGACCGGGGAGCTGTTTTTT
cdr3_aa: CASSGIQGTSGRLGRTGELFF

v_call: TRBV6-1
j_call: TRBJ1-2
clone_size: .
d_call: .
cdr3_nt: TGTGCCAGCAGTGAAATACAACTCAACCTGGGAGGCTACACCTTC
cdr3_aa: CASSEIQLNLGGYTF

v_call: TRBV28
j_call: TRBJ2-2
clone_size: .
d_call: .
cdr3_nt: TGTGCCACTACGACTACTTCGAACACCGGGGAGCTGTTTTTT
cdr3_aa: CATTTTSNTGELFF

v_call: TRBV28
j_call: TRBJ2-7
clone_size: .
d_call: .
cdr3_nt: TGTGCCAGCAGTTTCGGACAGACATACGAGCAGTACTTC
cdr3_aa: CASSFGQTYEQYF

v_call: TRBV7-2
j_call: TRBJ2-7
clone_size: .
d_call: .
cdr3_nt: TGTGCCAGCAGCTTAGGAGGATTCGACGAGCAGTACTTC
cdr3_aa: CASSLGGFDEQYF

v_call: TRBV7-2
j_call: TRBJ1-2
clone_size: .
d_call: .
cdr3_nt: TGTGCCAGCAGCCCCCAAGGTCCCCTAATGGCGGGATATGGCTACACCTTC
cdr3_aa: CASSPQGPLMAGYGYTF

v_call: TRBV7-2
j_call: TRBJ1-4
clone_size: .
d_call: .
cdr3_nt: TGTGCCAGCAGCTTAGTTGGCACAGGGGAAAAACTGTTTTTT
cdr3_aa: CASSLVGTGEKLFF

v_call: TRBV19
j_call: TRBJ1-5
clone_size: .
d_call: .
cdr3_nt: TGTGCCAGTAGTACCCCGTACAATCAGCCCCAGCATTTT
cdr3_aa: CASSTPYNQPQHF

v_call: TRBV6-5
j_call: TRBJ1-1
clone_size: .
d_call: TRBD1
cdr3_nt: TGTGCCAGCAGTTACACCCGTGGGACAGGGGCTGAAGCTTTCTTT
cdr3_aa: CASSYTRGTGAEAFF

v_call: TRBV28
j_call: TRBJ1-1
clone_size: .
d_call: .
cdr3_nt: TGTGCCAGCAGTTTGGCCAGGGAGAGGGTGAACACTGAAGCTTTCTTT
cdr3_aa: CASSLARERVNTEAFF

v_call: TRBV28
j_call: TRBJ1-1
clone_size: .
d_call: .
cdr3_nt: TGTGCCAGCAGTTCCCCAGGGGCTAACACTGAAGCTTTCTTT
cdr3_aa: CASSSPGANTEAFF

v_call: TRBV7-2
j_call: TRBJ2-5
clone_size: .
d_call: .
cdr3_nt: TGTGCCAGCAGCACCGGGTCAGGGTGGGAGACCCAGTACTTC
cdr3_aa: CASSTGSGWETQYF

v_call: TRBV3-1/TRBV3-2
j_call: TRBJ2-1
clone_size: .
d_call: TRBD2
cdr3_nt: TGTGCCAGCAGCCAACGGGGGCGGACTAGCGGGATAGGAGACAATGAGCAGTTCTTC
cdr3_aa: CASSQRGRTSGIGDNEQFF

v_call: TRBV7-2
j_call: TRBJ1-1
clone_size: .
d_call: .
cdr3_nt: TGTGCCAGCAGCGAATGGACAGTAACCCGCACTGAAGCTTTCTTT
cdr3_aa: CASSEWTVTRTEAFF

v_call: TRBV15
j_call: TRBJ2-7
clone_size: .
d_call: TRBD1
cdr3_nt: TGTGCCACCAGCAGAGGAGGGACAGGCCGTTCCTACGAGCAGTACTTC
cdr3_aa: CATSRGGTGRSYEQYF

v_call: TRBV27
j_call: TRBJ1-2
clone_size: .
d_call: .
cdr3_nt: TGTGCCAGCGGCAAAAGGGCGGATGGCTACACCTTC
cdr3_aa: CASGKRADGYTF

v_call: TRBV27
j_call: TRBJ2-7
clone_size: .
d_call: TRBD2
cdr3_nt: TGTGCCAGCAGTTATTCCGGGACTAGCGGCGAGCAGTACTTC
cdr3_aa: CASSYSGTSGEQYF

v_call: TRBV25-1
j_call: TRBJ2-3
clone_size: few
d_call: .
cdr3_nt: TGTGCCAGCAGCCTACTAGCTCAAAGCACAGATACGCAGTATTTT
cdr3_aa: CASSLLAQSTDTQYF

v_call: TRBV11-2
j_call: TRBJ2-1
clone_size: .
d_call: .
cdr3_nt: TGTGCCAGCAGCTGGCTAGCGCCGAGCTCCTACAATGAGCAGTTCTTC
cdr3_aa: CASSWLAPSSYNEQFF

v_call: TRBV24-1
j_call: TRBJ2-1
clone_size: .
d_call: TRBD2
cdr3_nt: TGTGCCACCAGTGCAAAGACTAGCGGGAGCTTCGATGAGCAGTTCTTC
cdr3_aa: CATSAKTSGSFDEQFF

v_call: TRBV7-9
j_call: TRBJ1-1
clone_size: .
d_call: .
cdr3_nt: TGTGCCAGCAGCTTAATGGGGGTCGGCTCTGAAGCTTTCTTT
cdr3_aa: CASSLMGVGSEAFF